This entry lists 32 T cell receptor beta chains sequenced from one sample in a study of human T cells and chemical hapten exposure. TCRdb reanalysed the RACE reads using MiXCR and keeps one entry per CDR3 protein. The sample holds 380,000 or so distinct CDR3 sequences, more than 4.5% seen once. Time point: patch test 1, 2 weeks after DPC sensitization. Treatment reported: therapeutic diphenylcyclopropenone sensitization with weekly scalp DPC. The specimen was whole blood, collected in connection with sensitization to the hapten diphenylcyclopropenone (DPC). The receptor source for this set is a woman aged 50 to 60 with alopecia areata. Some clones in this sample may be carry-over from other donors' samples.

The chain joins TRBV12-5 to TRBJ1-5, with 10 bases matching TRBD1. Looked up from germline, CDR1 is LGHNT and CDR2 is FRNRAP. This CDR3 is built from 17 residues. V trimming: 1 base; J trimming: 0 bases; junction bases outside the gene matches: 3. The CDR3 loop is CASGLGQGAFSNQPQHF. As DNA, the CDR3 is TGTGCTAGTGGTTTGGGACAGGGGGCGTTTAGCAATCAGCCCCAGCATTTT.

In this sample, this clonotype turned up many times. The chain combines TRBV4-2 with TRBJ2-3; maybe TRBD2 (6 bases). V dropped 1 base and J dropped 2 bases, with 13 bases sitting between them. The germline CDR1 and CDR2 sequences are LGHNA and YNFKEQ. CDR3 length equals 16 residues. The CDR3 nucleotides are TGTGCCAGCAGCCAAGCATGGGAGGTTCTCACAGATACGCAGTATTTT. It is translated as CASSQAWEVLTDTQYF.

This clonotype was counted only a few times. V usage is TRBV5-1 and J usage is TRBJ2-1, with D possibly called TRBD1 or TRBD2 (5 bases each). Between the trimmed V and J ends, which lost 0 bases and 2 bases, there was a span of 9 bases. Germline CDR1 SGHRS, CDR2 YFSETQ. The CDR3 runs 15 residues. CDR3 DNA sequence: TGCGCCAGCAGCTTGGGGGGACGGACCTACAATGAGCAGTTCTTC. Translating it yields CASSLGGRTYNEQFF.

This clonotype occurred once. This sequence joins TRBV19 and TRBJ1-5; weak D call: TRBD1 (5 bases). Germline V gives CDR1 LNHDA, CDR2 SQIVND (reference sequence). V shed 6 bases and J shed 6 bases, with 12 bases lying between them. The CDR3 is made up of 13 amino acids. Here the CDR3 DNA reads TGTGCCAGTAGCGACGCGGGGGGTCAGCCCCAGCATTTT. This translates into CASSDAGGQPQHF.

At least ten counts were recorded for this clonotype. The CDR3, as DNA: TGTGCCAGCAGCTTAACAGGGTACAATGAGCAGTTCTTC. Translating gives CASSLTGYNEQFF. The chain carries TRBV5-6 and TRBJ2-1; tentatively, D is TRBD1 (6 bases). The CDR3 totals 13 residues. Trimming shortened V by 2 bases and J by 4 bases, and 7 bases separated the two germline ends. Per the germline V gene, CDR1 is SGHDT and CDR2 is YYEEEE.

The CDR3 bases are TGTGCCAGCAGCTTAGTGACGAACACCGGGGAGCTGTTTTTT. Encoded protein: CASSLVTNTGELFF. The rearrangement uses TRBV11-2 and TRBJ2-2; D is undetermined. Germline V gives CDR1 SGHAT, CDR2 FQNNGV. The CDR3 is 14 amino acids. V lost 1 base to trimming and J lost 0 bases, with 3 bases between them.

The rearrangement uses TRBV20-1 and TRBJ2-1; the match to TRBD2 covers 11 bases. The CDR3 is 22 residues long. The V gene end was trimmed by 5 bases and the J gene end by 1 base; junction bases not matched to a gene: 25. The germline gives CDR1 DFQATT, CDR2 SNEGSKA (reference sequence). The CDR3 sequence: CSAPHPASQASGRTRSYNEQFF. Written as DNA, the CDR3 is TGCAGTGCTCCTCACCCAGCCAGCCAGGCTAGCGGGAGGACGAGGTCCTACAATGAGCAGTTCTTC.

This chain uses TRBV11-2 with TRBJ2-1; maybe TRBD2 (6 bases). The V and J ends lost 5 bases and 4 bases respectively, with 18 bases between them. Germline lookup yields CDR1 SGHAT and CDR2 FQNNGV. The CDR3 is 16 residues long. CDR3 DNA sequence: TGTGCCAGCAGCCTGATGGGGGGAGGACTGTACAATGAGCAGTTCTTC. The encoded protein is CASSLMGGGLYNEQFF.

This clonotype was picked up many times. The chain joins TRBV20-1 to TRBJ2-4, with 10 positions matching TRBD2. Germline-derived CDR1 and CDR2 are DFQATT and SNEGSKA (reference sequence). The V and J ends lost 6 bases and 3 bases, in that order; junction bases with no gene match: 8. CDR3 length: 15 residues. The CDR3 sequence: CSAPPSGSVKNIQYF. Here the CDR3 DNA reads TGCAGTGCCCCCCCTAGCGGGAGCGTCAAAAACATTCAGTACTTC.

This clonotype has ten or more counts. The V gene is TRBV30, the J gene TRBJ1-4, with 11 bases identical to TRBD1. This CDR3 comprises 17 residues. The J segment lost 0 bases and the V segment lost 0 bases, leaving 3 bases of the junction unmatched. The germline CDR1 and CDR2 sequences are GTSNPN and SVGIG (reference sequence). As DNA, the CDR3 is TGTGCCTGGAGTGTTCCGGGACAGGGGGCAACTAATGAAAAACTGTTTTTT. Translating it yields CAWSVPGQGATNEKLFF. Supplemented by reference TRBV30 and TRBJ1-4, the full variable domain reads SQTIHQWPATLVQPVGSPLSLECTVEGTSNPNLYWYRQAAGRGLQLLFYSVGIGQISSEVPQNLSASRPQDRQFILSSKKLLLSDSGFYLCAWSVPGQGATNEKLFFGSGTQLSVL.

At least ten counts were recorded for this clonotype. The CDR3 region is CASRHGTGHGYTF. The CDR3 nucleotides read TGTGCCAGCAGACATGGGACAGGCCATGGCTACACCTTC. This chain joins TRBV7-9 and TRBJ1-2; 8 bases match TRBD1. The V segment lost 6 bases and the J segment 6 bases; nucleotides outside the gene matches: 6. Germline-derived CDR1 and CDR2 are SEHNR and FQNEAQ (reference sequence). The CDR3 runs to 13 residues. Full variable domain (rest looked up from reference TRBV7-9 and TRBJ1-2): DTGVSQNPRHKITKRGQNVTFRCDPISEHNRLYWYRQTLGQGPEFLTYFQNEAQLEKSRLLSDRFSAERPKGSFSTLEIQRTEQGDSAMYLCASRHGTGHGYTFGSGTRLTVV.

This clonotype has at least ten counts. V is TRBV7-2 and J is TRBJ2-7; D unresolved. Germline V lookup: CDR1 SGHTA, CDR2 FQGNSA. V gave up 1 base and J gave up 5 bases, with 9 bases separating them. This CDR3 comprises 13 residues. The CDR3 DNA reads TGTGCCAGCAGCTTAGGCCCCTTTAACGAGCAGTACTTC. Amino acid sequence: CASSLGPFNEQYF.

At least ten counts were recorded for this clonotype. CDR3 loop: CASSVGTSREQFF. In nucleotides, the CDR3 is TGTGCCAGCAGCGTGGGGACTTCCCGTGAGCAGTTCTTC. This chain joins TRBV9 and TRBJ2-1; D is possibly TRBD2 (6 bases). The CDR3 loop spans 13 amino acids. The V and J ends lost 2 bases and 9 bases respectively, with 12 bases between them. Germline V gene data show CDR1 as SGDLS and CDR2 as YYNGEE. Combining the CDR3 with reference TRBV9 and TRBJ2-1 gives the whole variable domain DSGVTQTPKHLITATGQRVTLRCSPRSGDLSVYWYQQSLDQGLQFLIQYYNGEERAKGNILERFSAQQFPDLHSELNLSSLELGDSALYFCASSVGTSREQFFGPGTRLTVL.

This clonotype was detected a few times. V and J are TRBV10-3 and TRBJ1-2, with D unclear. With 0 bases removed from V and 8 bases from J, the gap between germline ends came to 10 bases. CDR1 is ENHRY and CDR2 is SYGVKD in the germline V gene. The CDR3 sequence is 13 residues long. DNA of the CDR3: TGTGCCATCAGTGAGTCCCCCCCCTGGGGCTACACCTTC. It translates to CAISESPPWGYTF.

The chain combines TRBV6-1 with TRBJ1-5; 9 nucleotides match TRBD1. Germline trimming cut 7 bases from V and 7 bases from J; bases unmatched to any gene: 8. Germline V gene data show CDR1 as MNHNS and CDR2 as SASEGT. The CDR3 loop spans 14 amino acids. CDR3 sequence reads: CASKKQGARQPQHF. The CDR3 nucleotides are TGTGCCAGCAAGAAACAGGGGGCAAGACAGCCCCAGCATTTT.

This clonotype was found many times. V gene TRBV4-2 combines with J gene TRBJ1-5; 7 bases fit TRBD1. The CDR3 runs to 15 residues. In germline, CDR1 is LGHNA, CDR2 YNFKEQ. J lost 6 bases, V lost 0 bases, and 5 bases had no gene match. Here the CDR3 DNA reads TGTGCCAGCAGCCAAGATCCAGGGGGAGGTCAGCCCCAGCATTTT. Translating gives CASSQDPGGGQPQHF.

The sample holds a few counts of this clonotype. This rearrangement joins TRBV12-3 or TRBV12-4 to TRBJ2-5; D is undetermined. The CDR3 is made up of 14 amino acids. Trimming shortened V by 5 bases and J by 4 bases, and 14 bases separated the two germline ends. CDR3 in DNA: TGTGCCAGCAGTCCCTCGGCAATGTTAGAGACCCAGTACTTC. It specifies CASSPSAMLETQYF.

This clonotype was counted many times. The chain carries TRBV7-6 and TRBJ1-2; the D is unclear. Germline V gene lookup returns CDR1 SGHVS and CDR2 FNYEAQ. This CDR3 has 17 amino acids. Trimming left V 5 bases short and J 1 base short, with 20 bases between. The CDR3 coding sequence is TGTGCCAGCAGCCAGCCGGATGTAAGCGGAGATAACTATGGCTACACCTTC. Amino acid sequence: CASSQPDVSGDNYGYTF.

There are many counts of this clonotype. The gene calls are TRBV25-1 and TRBJ2-7, with D perhaps assigned TRBD1 or TRBD2 (5 bases each). Germline CDR1 and CDR2: MGHDK and SYGVNS. Trimming pared 1 base from V and 7 bases from J, leaving 5 bases between. This CDR3 is built from 11 residues. Here the CDR3 DNA reads TGTGCCAGCAGTGAATGGGGGGAGCAGTACTTC. Translating it yields CASSEWGEQYF.

At least ten counts were recorded for this clonotype. The chain carries TRBV2 and TRBJ2-3; tentatively, D is TRBD1 or TRBD2 (5 bases each). V lost 5 bases and J lost 6, with 15 bases in between. CDR1 and CDR2 (germline): SNHLY, FYNNEI. This CDR3 has 14 amino acids. CDR3 bases: TGTGCCAGCAGTCCCGACGGGACGGGGGATACGCAGTATTTT. As protein: CASSPDGTGDTQYF.

There are a few counts of this clonotype. The chain employs TRBV20-1 and TRBJ1-6; a possible D gene is TRBD1 (6 bases). CDR3 length equals 15 residues. Trimming cost V 2 bases and J 6 bases, with 14 bases left between them. Germline-derived CDR1 and CDR2 are DFQATT and SNEGSKA (reference sequence). The CDR3 DNA sequence: TGCAGTGCTAGACCAGGGGAAACCCCTAATTCACCCCTCCACTTT. Encoded protein: CSARPGETPNSPLHF.

The rearrangement links TRBV11-2 to TRBJ1-2; D is unresolved. The ends were cut back, 1 base at V and 0 bases at J, with 6 bases in the middle. Germline-derived CDR1 and CDR2 are SGHAT and FQNNGV. The CDR3 sequence is 14 residues long. Written as DNA, the CDR3 is TGTGCCAGCAGCTTAGGTGTATCTAACTATGGCTACACCTTC. It codes for CASSLGVSNYGYTF.

This clonotype has ten or more counts. The chain uses TRBV29-1 and TRBJ2-6; D is ambiguous. Germline V CDR1 and CDR2: SQVTM, ANQGSEA. The CDR3 spans 14 residues. V lost 0 bases, J lost 0 bases, and 3 bases lay in between. Here the CDR3 reads CSVEDTSGANVLTF. The CDR3 nucleotides read TGCAGCGTTGAAGACACCTCTGGGGCCAACGTCCTGACTTTC.

This clonotype has a handful of counts. The V and J genes are TRBV7-9 and TRBJ1-1, with D uncertain. Trimming cost V 6 bases and J 6 bases, with 11 bases left between them. The CDR3 has 12 residues. CDR1 and CDR2 from the germline V gene are SEHNR and FQNEAQ (reference sequence). The CDR3 nucleotides read TGTGCCAGCAGTTATGTGGCCTCTGAAGCTTTCTTT. Its translation is CASSYVASEAFF.

The sample holds a few counts of this clonotype. The chain carries TRBV20-1 and TRBJ2-3; D is ambiguous. Germline CDR1 and CDR2: DFQATT and SNEGSKA (reference sequence). The CDR3 covers 11 residues. Trimming pared 5 bases from V and 2 bases from J, leaving 5 bases between. The CDR3 DNA sequence: TGCAGTGCTCGCCTCACAGATACGCAGTATTTT. This translates into CSARLTDTQYF.

This clonotype was picked up a small number of times. The J gene is TRBJ2-3, the V gene TRBV6-6; tentative D call: TRBD2 (7 bases). The CDR3 loop spans 15 amino acids. CDR1 is MNHNY, CDR2 SVGAGI, per germline (reference sequence). Deletions cut 1 base from V and 7 bases from J, with 15 bases between. The CDR3 here is CASSYLGGASNTQYF. The CDR3 nucleotides are TGTGCCAGCAGTTACTTGGGGGGGGCCTCGAATACGCAGTATTTT.

The chain employs TRBV7-2 and TRBJ2-1; the match to TRBD1 covers 8 bases. The CDR3 consists of 15 residues. Trimming cost V 1 base and J 8 bases; bases outside gene matches: 7. CDR1 and CDR2 from the germline V gene are SGHTA and FQGNSA. CDR3 DNA: TGTGCCAGCAGCTTAGGGTCAGCAGGGGGCTATGAGCAGTTCTTC. It codes for CASSLGSAGGYEQFF.

This clonotype was detected many times. The chain combines TRBV6-2 or TRBV6-3 with TRBJ2-7; D is undetermined. This CDR3 spans 11 amino acids. Looked up from germline, CDR1 is MNHEY and CDR2 is SVGEGT. V was shortened by 4 bases and J by 6 bases, with 7 bases between the two germline ends. CDR3 coding DNA: TGTGCCAGCAGTTCTGGGGTCGAGCAGTACTTC. As protein: CASSSGVEQYF.

In this sample, this clonotype turned up many times. V is TRBV7-8 and J is TRBJ2-5, with 7 positions matching TRBD1. The V gene end was trimmed by 5 bases and the J gene end by 1 base; junction bases not matched to a gene: 1. The V gene's germline CDR1 is SGHVS and CDR2 FQNEAQ. CDR3 size: 13 residues. As DNA, the CDR3 is TGTGCCAGCAGCCACAGGGGCCAAGAGACCCAGTACTTC. Residues: CASSHRGQETQYF.

This clonotype was observed many times. The CDR3 DNA follows: TGTGCCAGCGGTCAAGGCGTTACTAGCACAGATACGCAGTATTTT. Translation gives CASGQGVTSTDTQYF. J is TRBJ2-3 and V is TRBV9; D gene uncertain. Trimming took 7 bases from V and 0 from J, leaving 15 bases between them. The CDR3 has 15 amino acids. From germline, CDR1 is SGDLS and CDR2 YYNGEE.

Comments on this clonotype: This may come from a read error, since a much larger clone is one base off. The chain uses TRBV7-9 and TRBJ2-1; unclear D gene. CDR3 length: 11 amino acids. CDR1 and CDR2 from the germline V gene are SEHNR and FQNEAQ (reference sequence). V was pared by 2 bases and J by 8 bases, with 4 bases between. The CDR3 loop is CASSLKDEQFF. The CDR3 nucleotides read TGTGCCAGCAGCTTAAAGGATGAGCAGTTCTTC.

The rearrangement joins TRBV20-1 to TRBJ1-1; 8 nucleotides line up with TRBD1. Germline CDR1 and CDR2: DFQATT and SNEGSKA (reference sequence). The CDR3 consists of 13 residues. Trimming cost V 3 bases and J 6 bases; bases outside gene matches: 6. The DNA of the CDR3 is TGCAGTGCTAGCAGGGGGCTTAGCGCTGAAGCTTTCTTT. This translates into CSASRGLSAEAFF.